These 9 T cell receptor beta chains share one sample of origin, sequenced in a study of T cell responses to AZD1222 COVID-19 vaccine. Clones were sequenced by immunoSEQ multiplex PCR, and TCRdb holds only the in-frame ones, with some missing. Seen here are about 92,000 clones, 85% to 90% observed once, and the top ten hold 10% to 13%. This sample comprised peripheral blood, obtained on day 0 of AZD1222 vaccination. The source is an adult in good health.

This chain connects TRBV28 to TRBJ1-1; D unresolved. The CDR3 runs 13 residues. Germline CDR1 MDHEN, CDR2 SYDVKM. V lost 3 bases and J lost 7, with 12 bases in between. CDR3 loop: CASSLVSGLEAFF. Here the CDR3 DNA reads TGTGCCAGCAGTTTGGTTTCAGGCCTTGAAGCTTTCTTT. Combining the CDR3 with reference TRBV28 and TRBJ1-1 gives the whole variable domain DVKVTQSSRYLVKRTGEKVFLECVQDMDHENMFWYRQDPGLGLRLIYFSYDVKMKEKGDIPEGYSVSREKKERFSLILESASTNQTSMYLCASSLVSGLEAFFGQGTRLTVV.

This chain uses TRBV24-1 with TRBJ1-2; D is unresolved. CDR3 size: 13 residues. Between the trimmed V and J ends, which lost 6 bases and 8 bases, there was a span of 15 bases. CDR1 is KGHDR and CDR2 is SFDVKD in the germline V gene. The CDR3 DNA reads as TGTGCCACCAGTCCGGACTCGCAAGTGGGCTACACCTTC. This sequence encodes CATSPDSQVGYTF.

V is TRBV6-6 and J is TRBJ2-7, with 9 bases lining up with TRBD1. J lost 2 bases, V lost 7 bases, and 6 bases had no gene match. Germline lookup yields CDR1 MNHNY and CDR2 SVGAGI (reference sequence). The CDR3 runs 14 residues. The CDR3 is CASTLTGGTYEQYF. The CDR3 DNA is TGTGCCAGCACCTTAACAGGGGGCACCTACGAGCAGTACTTC.

V is TRBV3-1 (or the pseudogene TRBV3-2) and J is TRBJ1-1; TRBD1 might be the D (6 bases). Germline loops: CDR1 LGHDT, CDR2 YNNKEL (reference sequence). The CDR3 runs to 16 residues. V lost 3 bases to trimming and J lost 4 bases, with 18 bases between them. DNA of the CDR3: TGTGCCAGCAGCCAGGGATTAACTTTCAGGGGCACTGAAGCTTTCTTT. It codes for CASSQGLTFRGTEAFF.

CDR3 DNA: TGTGCCAGCAGCCAAGAACAGGGCTATGGCTACACCTTC. It codes for CASSQEQGYGYTF. The chain uses TRBV3-1 (or the pseudogene TRBV3-2) and TRBJ1-2; TRBD1 is a possible D gene (6 bases). Trimming removed 0 bases at V and 4 bases at J, with 6 bases between. Germline V gives CDR1 LGHDT, CDR2 YNNKEL (reference sequence). CDR3 length: 13 residues.

This chain connects TRBV3-1 (or the pseudogene TRBV3-2) to TRBJ2-2; tentative D call: TRBD1 (6 bases). Germline CDR1 and CDR2: LGHDT and YNNKEL (reference sequence). Between the trimmed V and J ends, which lost 2 bases and 6 bases, there was a span of 13 bases. The CDR3 spans 15 residues. The CDR3 region is CASSQQGFHSGELFF. For the CDR3, the DNA is TGTGCCAGCAGCCAACAGGGGTTCCATTCCGGGGAGCTGTTTTTT.

The table lists this clone with a few counts. The same CDR3 arises from other DNA sequences in this sample as well. The chain uses TRBV3-1 (or the pseudogene TRBV3-2) and TRBJ1-5; 8 bases line up with TRBD1. There are 14 residues in the CDR3. V shed 8 bases, J shed 0 bases, and the junction held 3 bases outside the gene matches. In germline, CDR1 is LGHDT, CDR2 YNNKEL (reference sequence). The CDR3 bases are TGTGCCAGCTCGACAGGGGATAGCAATCAGCCCCAGCATTTT. This translates into CASSTGDSNQPQHF.

CDR3 loop: CASSLYRNRVTDTQYF. The DNA for the CDR3 is TGTGCCAGCAGCTTATACCGGAACAGGGTCACAGATACGCAGTATTTT. This chain links TRBV7-9 with TRBJ2-3; the D gene is possibly TRBD1 (6 bases). V dropped 2 bases and J dropped 2 bases, with 14 bases sitting between them. The CDR3 is made up of 16 amino acids. Germline values: CDR1 SEHNR, CDR2 FQNEAQ (reference sequence).

This clone was observed a single time. The V call is TRBV7-2, the J call TRBJ2-1; D is undetermined. CDR3 length: 12 amino acids. V was trimmed by 4 bases and J by 4 bases, leaving 5 bases between them. Germline CDR1 SGHTA, CDR2 FQGNSA. DNA for the CDR3: TGTGCCAGCAGCTCCTATTACAATGAGCAGTTCTTC. Protein product: CASSSYYNEQFF. Drawing the rest from reference TRBV7-2 and TRBJ2-1, the complete variable domain is GAGVSQSPSNKVTEKGKDVELRCDPISGHTALYWYRQSLGQGLEFLIYFQGNSAPDKSGLPSDRFSAERTGGSVSTLTIQRTQQEDSAVYLCASSSYYNEQFFGPGTRLTVL.